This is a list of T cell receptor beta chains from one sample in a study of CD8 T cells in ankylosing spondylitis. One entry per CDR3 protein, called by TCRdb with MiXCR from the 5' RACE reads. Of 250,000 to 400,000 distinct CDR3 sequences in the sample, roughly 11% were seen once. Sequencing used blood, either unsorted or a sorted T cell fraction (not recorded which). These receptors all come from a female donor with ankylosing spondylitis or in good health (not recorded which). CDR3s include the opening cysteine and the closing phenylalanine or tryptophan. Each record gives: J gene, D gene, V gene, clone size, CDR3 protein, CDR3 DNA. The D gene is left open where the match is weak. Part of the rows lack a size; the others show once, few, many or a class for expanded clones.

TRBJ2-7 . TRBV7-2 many CASSLSRQTTYEQYF TGTGCCAGCAGCTTAAGCCGACAGACAACCTACGAGCAGTACTTC
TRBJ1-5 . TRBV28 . CASSPRDPGNQPQHF TGTGCCAGCAGCCCCCGGGACCCTGGCAATCAGCCCCAGCATTTT
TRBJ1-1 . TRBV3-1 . CASSQAGGGKNTEAFF TGTGCCAGCAGCCAAGCGGGGGGGGGAAAGAACACTGAAGCTTTCTTT
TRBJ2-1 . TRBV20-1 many CSADHGPGAYNEQFF TGCAGTGCAGACCATGGGCCGGGCGCTTACAATGAGCAGTTCTTC
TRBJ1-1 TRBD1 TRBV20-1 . CSAPDYGWGQQNTEAFF TGCAGTGCGCCGGACTATGGGTGGGGACAGCAGAACACTGAAGCTTTCTTT
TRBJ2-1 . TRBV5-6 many CASSPGWDYNEQFF TGTGCCAGCAGCCCCGGATGGGACTACAATGAGCAGTTCTTC
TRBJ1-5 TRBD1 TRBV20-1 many CSATSTGVGVMPQHF TGCAGTGCTACCTCGACAGGGGTGGGTGTGATGCCCCAGCATTTT
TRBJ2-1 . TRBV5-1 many CASSFGASLDSYNEQFF TGCGCCAGCAGCTTCGGGGCCTCCCTGGATTCCTACAATGAGCAGTTCTTC
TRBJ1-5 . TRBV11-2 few CASSFRGLGQPQHF TGTGCCAGCAGCTTCAGGGGCTTAGGTCAGCCCCAGCATTTT
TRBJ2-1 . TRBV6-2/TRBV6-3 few CASTKDSLGEQFF TGTGCCAGCACCAAGGACTCGCTCGGGGAGCAGTTCTTC
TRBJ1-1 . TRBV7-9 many CASSYIQGLDTEAFF TGTGCCAGCAGCTACATACAGGGTTTAGACACTGAAGCTTTCTTT
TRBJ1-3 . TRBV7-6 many CASSPESVSGNTIYF TGTGCCAGCAGTCCCGAGTCGGTCTCTGGAAACACCATATATTTT
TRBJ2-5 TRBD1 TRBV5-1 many CASSVGTVEETQYF TGCGCCAGCAGCGTCGGGACAGTTGAAGAGACCCAGTACTTC
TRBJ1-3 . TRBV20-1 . CSASDPRSGNTIYF TGCAGTGCCTCGGACCCTCGCTCTGGAAACACCATATATTTT
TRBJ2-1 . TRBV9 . CASSVVGANEQFF TGTGCCAGCAGCGTAGTCGGGGCGAACGAGCAGTTCTTC
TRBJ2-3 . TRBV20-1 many CSARPGNTDTQYF TGCAGTGCTAGGCCCGGGAACACAGATACGCAGTATTTT
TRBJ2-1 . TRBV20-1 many CSADRDDRGNNEQFF TGCAGTGCAGACCGGGACGATAGAGGGAACAATGAGCAGTTCTTC
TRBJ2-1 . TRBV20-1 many CSAPGLVYNEQFF TGCAGTGCTCCCGGACTGGTTTACAATGAGCAGTTCTTC
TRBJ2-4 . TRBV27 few CASSPPGYLDIQYF TGTGCCAGCAGCCCGCCCGGATACCTGGACATTCAGTACTTC
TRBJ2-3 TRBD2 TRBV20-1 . CSASTSGRADTQYF TGCAGTGCTTCGACTAGCGGGAGAGCAGATACGCAGTATTTT
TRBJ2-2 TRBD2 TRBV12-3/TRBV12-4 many CASTLAGSYTGELFF TGTGCCAGCACACTAGCGGGGAGTTACACCGGGGAGCTGTTTTTT
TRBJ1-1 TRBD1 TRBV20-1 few CSARDATGAGTEAFF TGCAGTGCTAGAGATGCGACAGGGGCGGGCACTGAAGCTTTCTTT
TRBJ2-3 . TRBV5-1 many CASSLGQPPDTQYF TGCGCCAGCAGCCTCGGACAGCCCCCAGATACGCAGTATTTT
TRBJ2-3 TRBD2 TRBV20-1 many CSALRTSGVRSTDTQYF TGCAGTGCCCTCAGGACTAGCGGGGTGAGGAGCACAGATACGCAGTATTTT
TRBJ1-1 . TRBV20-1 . CSARVRWDQSIHTEAFF TGCAGTGCTAGAGTGAGATGGGACCAAAGCATCCACACTGAAGCTTTCTTT
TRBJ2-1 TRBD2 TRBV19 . CASSIGGLLNEQFF TGTGCCAGTAGTATTGGGGGACTACTCAATGAGCAGTTCTTC
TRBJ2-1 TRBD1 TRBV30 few CAWSWGQVYNEQFF TGTGCCTGGAGTTGGGGACAGGTATACAATGAGCAGTTCTTC
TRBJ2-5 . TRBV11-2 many CASSSNLGGVAETQYF TGTGCCAGCAGCTCCAACTTAGGGGGGGTAGCAGAGACCCAGTACTTC
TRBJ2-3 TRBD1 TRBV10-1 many CASRPTGPTDTQYF TGCGCCAGCAGGCCGACAGGGCCGACAGATACGCAGTATTTT
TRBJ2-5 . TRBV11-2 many CASSLRGAQETQYF TGTGCCAGCAGCTTAAGGGGGGCTCAAGAGACCCAGTACTTC
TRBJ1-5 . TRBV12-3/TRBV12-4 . CASRPFNSNQPQHF TGTGCCAGCAGGCCCTTCAATAGCAATCAGCCCCAGCATTTT
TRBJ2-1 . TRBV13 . CASSLWGGEQFF TGTGCCAGCAGCTTATGGGGAGGTGAGCAGTTCTTC
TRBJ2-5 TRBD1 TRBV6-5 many CASSYGTGDQETQYF TGTGCCAGCAGTTACGGGACAGGCGATCAAGAGACCCAGTACTTC
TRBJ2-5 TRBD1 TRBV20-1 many CSASGTGGMETQYF TGCAGTGCATCCGGGACAGGGGGAATGGAGACCCAGTACTTC
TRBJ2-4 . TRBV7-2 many CASRPRGRGTKNIQYF TGTGCCAGCAGACCCCGAGGGAGGGGGACCAAAAACATTCAGTACTTC
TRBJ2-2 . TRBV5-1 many CASSLVGFANTGELFF TGCGCCAGCAGCTTGGTCGGGTTCGCGAACACCGGGGAGCTGTTTTTT
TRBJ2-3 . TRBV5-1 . CASSLDLMGTDTQYF TGCGCCAGCAGCTTGGATCTTATGGGTACAGATACGCAGTATTTT
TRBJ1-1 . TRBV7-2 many CASSLISMNTEAFF TGTGCCAGCAGCTTAATTTCCATGAACACTGAAGCTTTCTTT
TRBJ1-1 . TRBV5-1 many CASSLADRNTEAFF TGCGCCAGCAGCTTGGCCGATCGCAACACTGAAGCTTTCTTT
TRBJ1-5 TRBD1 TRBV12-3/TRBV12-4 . CASSLWALGQGIGQPQHF TGTGCCAGCAGTTTATGGGCCCTGGGACAGGGGATCGGTCAGCCCCAGCATTTT
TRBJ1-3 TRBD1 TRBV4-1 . CASSQDRDRGYTIYF TGCGCCAGCAGCCAAGACCGGGACAGGGGATACACCATATATTTT